This TCR beta chain was found in a study of cytomegalovirus exposure and HLA in healthy donors. Study information: Tens of millions of unique TCR sequences came from HLA-typed donors in an early release. Points from the study as a whole: When analyzed later, a missense DCLRE1C variant was found to be linked to TCR beta V- and J-gene trimming.

Amplification used 60 Vbeta primers and 13 Jbeta primers. Assay used: immunoSEQ multiplex PCR; TCRdb lists only in-frame clones, some missing. The data show about 150,000 clones, around 75% seen once. Remarks on this clone: Its antigen is as yet unknown.

The CDR3 has 15 amino acids. CDR1 and CDR2 from the germline V gene are GTSNPN and SVGIG (reference sequence). Deletions cut 5 bases from V and 4 bases from J, with 20 bases between. The sequence was obtained from a man aged 25-40 years in good health and CMV-seropositive. Sequenced sample: PBMCs. The chain joins TRBV30 to TRBJ1-2, with D possibly being TRBD1 (5 bases). CDR3 protein: CAWVGGAGSGYGYTF. As DNA, the CDR3 is TGTGCCTGGGTTGGAGGGGCAGGCAGCGGCTATGGCTACACCTTC.